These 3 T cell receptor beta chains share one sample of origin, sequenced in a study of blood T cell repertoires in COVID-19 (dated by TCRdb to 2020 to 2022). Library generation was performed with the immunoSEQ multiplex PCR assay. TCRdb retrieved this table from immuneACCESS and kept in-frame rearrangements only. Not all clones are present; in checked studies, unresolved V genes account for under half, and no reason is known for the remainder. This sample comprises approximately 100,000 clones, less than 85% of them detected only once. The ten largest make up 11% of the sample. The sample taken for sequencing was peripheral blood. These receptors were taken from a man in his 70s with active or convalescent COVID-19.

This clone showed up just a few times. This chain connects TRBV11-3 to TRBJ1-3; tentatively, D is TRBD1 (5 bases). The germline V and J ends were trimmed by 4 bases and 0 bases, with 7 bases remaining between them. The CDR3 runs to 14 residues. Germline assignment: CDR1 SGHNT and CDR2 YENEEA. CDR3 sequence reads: CASSSRGSGNTIYF. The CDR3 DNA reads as TGTGCCAGCAGCTCAAGGGGCTCTGGAAACACCATATATTTT.

In DNA, the CDR3 is TGTGCCAGCAGTCCAAGGGGAGGAAACACCATATATTTT. The encoded protein is CASSPRGGNTIYF. The chain links TRBV27 to TRBJ1-3; tentatively, D is TRBD1 (5 bases). The CDR3 length is 13 residues. Germline V gene lookup returns CDR1 MNHEY and CDR2 SMNVEV (reference sequence). The V gene lost 5 bases and the J gene lost 4 bases, with 9 bases spanning the gap.

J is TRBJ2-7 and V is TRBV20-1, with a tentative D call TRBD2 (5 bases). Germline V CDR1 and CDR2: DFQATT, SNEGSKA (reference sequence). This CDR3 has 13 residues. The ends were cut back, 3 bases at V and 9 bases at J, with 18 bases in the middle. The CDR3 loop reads CSASSELLAVQYF. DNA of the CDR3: TGCAGTGCTAGTTCCGAACTCCTAGCTGTGCAGTACTTC.